The rows below give T cell receptor beta chains drawn from one sample of a study of identical twins. TCRdb reprocessed the 5' RACE reads via MiXCR and lists one record per CDR3 protein. The sample records about 520,000 distinct CDR3 sequences, less than 25% being singletons. This sample also appeared in a second study, on T cells expressing NK-cell markers.

Sequenced input: CD4+ T cells sorted from blood. The receptors were sampled from a woman aged 18-35 years in good health. CDR3s include the opening cysteine and the closing phenylalanine or tryptophan. D genes are given only for firm matches. A row's size may be missing; if present it is once, few, many or a size class.

D gene: -; V gene: TRBV10-3; clone size: -; J gene: TRBJ1-1; CDR3 protein: CAITQGDRDSYTEAFF; CDR3 DNA: TGTGCCATCACCCAAGGAGATCGGGACTCCTACACTGAAGCTTTCTTT
D gene: -; V gene: TRBV2; clone size: -; J gene: TRBJ2-1; CDR3 protein: CASKVNEQFF; CDR3 DNA: TGTGCCAGCAAAGTCAATGAGCAGTTCTTC
D gene: TRBD2; V gene: TRBV7-2; clone size: few; J gene: TRBJ2-2; CDR3 protein: CASSLGLAGPGELFF; CDR3 DNA: TGTGCCAGCAGCTTAGGACTAGCGGGACCCGGGGAGCTGTTTTTT
D gene: -; V gene: TRBV21-1; clone size: -; J gene: TRBJ1-1; CDR3 protein: CASSKVFTEAFF; CDR3 DNA: TGTGCCAGCAGCAAAGTTTTTACTGAAGCTTTCTTT
D gene: -; V gene: TRBV20-1; clone size: -; J gene: TRBJ1-5; CDR3 protein: CSARSGGGQPQHF; CDR3 DNA: TGCAGTGCTAGATCGGGCGGGGGTCAGCCCCAGCATTTT
D gene: -; V gene: TRBV7-8; clone size: -; J gene: TRBJ2-5; CDR3 protein: CASSLYGRLETQYF; CDR3 DNA: TGTGCCAGCAGCTTATATGGTCGACTAGAGACCCAGTACTTC
D gene: -; V gene: TRBV6-1; clone size: few; J gene: TRBJ2-1; CDR3 protein: CASSRRVSTDEQFF; CDR3 DNA: TGTGCCAGCTCAAGGCGGGTGTCGACCGATGAGCAGTTCTTC
D gene: -; V gene: TRBV20-1; clone size: few; J gene: TRBJ1-6; CDR3 protein: CSARKVDNSPLHF; CDR3 DNA: TGCAGTGCTCGGAAGGTAGATAATTCACCCCTCCACTTT
D gene: -; V gene: TRBV7-2; clone size: few; J gene: TRBJ1-1; CDR3 protein: CASRADGSTEAFF; CDR3 DNA: TGTGCCAGCAGGGCCGATGGAAGCACTGAAGCTTTCTTT
D gene: TRBD2; V gene: TRBV6-5; clone size: few; J gene: TRBJ2-3; CDR3 protein: CASSFPASGGPGVRDTQYF; CDR3 DNA: TGTGCCAGCAGTTTCCCGGCTAGCGGGGGCCCCGGGGTAAGAGATACGCAGTATTTT